The clone carrying this T cell receptor (beta chain) appeared many times. The sample originates from a study of early T cells in non-severe SARS-CoV-2 infection. CDR1 and CDR2 (germline): SGHKS, YYEKEE (reference sequence). CDR3 length: 16 amino acids. Between the trimmed V and J ends, which lost 0 bases and 0 bases, there was a span of 11 bases. TCRdb fed the 5' RACE reads into MiXCR, producing one record per CDR3 protein. The sample records approximately 80,000 distinct CDR3 sequences, 11% being singletons. The sample consisted of whole blood, taken at baseline. The receptor was derived from an adult who was a healthcare worker with PCR-confirmed SARS-CoV-2 infection or an uninfected control (not recorded which). The rearrangement links TRBV5-5 to TRBJ2-3; D gene unclear. The CDR3 loop reads CASSLGPTPSTDTQYF. The CDR3 DNA sequence: TGTGCCAGCAGCTTGGGGCCTACCCCTAGCACAGATACGCAGTATTTT.